The 27 T cell receptor beta chains below were found in one sample sequenced in a study of T cells in Graves' hyperthyroidism and ophthalmopathy. TCR beta CDR3 regions were amplified from RNA transcripts. HTBI primers were employed in a first-round RT-PCR of the TCR CDR3. TCRdb re-analysed the multiplex PCR reads in MiXCR, keeping a single row per CDR3 protein. The repertoire has more than 500,000 distinct CDR3 sequences, about 16% of them found once; the top ten carry around 32%. Material: blood. The receptors shown here come from a woman aged 25 to 45 with Graves' ophthalmopathy.

This clonotype has ten or more counts. This sequence joins TRBV5-5 and TRBJ2-7, with 9 positions matching TRBD2. V dropped 0 bases and J dropped 1; count of bases not matched to a gene: 2. The CDR3 contains 15 residues. Looked up from germline, CDR1 is SGHKS and CDR2 is YYEKEE (reference sequence). The CDR3 coding sequence is TGTGCCAGCAGCTTGGTTGGACTAGCGTCCTACGAGCAGTACTTC. Protein product: CASSLVGLASYEQYF. The variable domain in full, with the rest retrieved from reference TRBV5-5 and TRBJ2-7, is DAGVTQSPTHLIKTRGQQVTLRCSPISGHKSVSWYQQVLGQGPQFIFQYYEKEERGRGNFPDRFSARQFPNYSSELNVNALLLGDSALYLCASSLVGLASYEQYFGPGTRLTVT.

A remark on this clonotype: One junction end disagrees with the germline gene, perhaps due to a read error. V usage is TRBV7-7 and J usage is TRBJ2-1, with D perhaps TRBD1 (6 bases). This CDR3 has 14 residues. Germline CDR1 SSHAT, CDR2 FNYEAQ (reference sequence). In DNA form, the CDR3 reads TGTGCTAGCAGCTTAGGGGGATTTGTCAATGAGCAGTTCTTC. Residues: CASSLGGFVNEQFF.

Only a few counts were recorded for this clonotype. The chain uses TRBV2 and TRBJ1-1; TRBD1 is a possible D gene (6 bases). CDR1 SNHLY and CDR2 FYNNEI come from the germline V gene. Trimming removed 3 bases from V and 4 bases from J, with 12 bases in between. The CDR3 is made up of 14 amino acids. CDR3 residues: CASSEAGGVTEAFF. In nucleotides, the CDR3 is TGTGCCAGCAGTGAGGCGGGGGGCGTCACTGAAGCTTTCTTT.

Ten or more counts support this clonotype. This chain joins TRBV30 and TRBJ1-1, with D possibly matching TRBD1 (5 bases). Trimming took 5 bases from V and 3 from J, leaving 10 bases between them. Germline-derived CDR1 and CDR2 are GTSNPN and SVGIG (reference sequence). This CDR3 is built from 12 residues. This CDR3 reads CAWAGRDTEAFF. The CDR3 DNA reads TGTGCCTGGGCAGGGAGGGACACTGAAGCTTTCTTT. The full variable domain, rest sourced from reference TRBV30 and TRBJ1-1, is SQTIHQWPATLVQPVGSPLSLECTVEGTSNPNLYWYRQAAGRGLQLLFYSVGIGQISSEVPQNLSASRPQDRQFILSSKKLLLSDSGFYLCAWAGRDTEAFFGQGTRLTVV.

This clonotype was seen only a few times. An end of the junction differs from the germline gene, which may be a read error. The V gene is TRBV7-2, the J gene TRBJ2-7; D may correspond to TRBD1 or TRBD2 (5 bases each). The CDR3 has 15 amino acids. Germline CDR1 reads SGHTA; CDR2 reads FQGNSA. The CDR3 is CASSLVPGTVYGQYF. The CDR3 DNA sequence: TGTGCCAGCAGCTTAGTGCCAGGGACCGTCTACGGGCAGTACTTC.

This clonotype was recorded at least ten times. The chain carries TRBV4-3 and TRBJ2-5; 8 nucleotides line up with TRBD1. The CDR3 spans 15 residues. V lost 0 bases and J lost 5; bases outside the gene matches: 5. Germline values: CDR1 LGHNA, CDR2 YSLEER. CDR3 DNA: TGCGCCAGCAGCCAAGATAGGCGACAGGGGGAGACCCAGTACTTC. Translation: CASSQDRRQGETQYF.

The genes are TRBV7-6 and TRBJ2-2; no reliable D call. CDR1 and CDR2 from the germline V gene are SGHVS and FNYEAQ. V dropped 4 bases and J dropped 2 bases, with 8 bases sitting between them. The CDR3 length is 14 residues. The DNA for the CDR3 is TGTGCCAGCAGCTATATTAAAAACACCGGGGAGCTGTTTTTT. Translating it yields CASSYIKNTGELFF.

The rearrangement uses TRBV12-3 or TRBV12-4 and TRBJ2-7; 12 bases are a match to TRBD2. The V and J ends lost 6 bases and 2 bases, in that order; junction bases with no gene match: 5. The CDR3 has 15 residues. As DNA, the CDR3 is TGTGCCAGCAGCTCTCTAGCGGGAGGGGCCTACGAGCAGTACTTC. It translates to CASSSLAGGAYEQYF.

Points on this clonotype: Sequence at one end of the junction differs from germline and may be a read error. The chain has TRBV5-5 and TRBJ2-2; D possibly matches TRBD1 or TRBD2 (5 bases each). The CDR3 is made up of 16 amino acids. The germline gives CDR1 SGHKS, CDR2 YYEKEE (reference sequence). CDR3 sequence: CASSLGTWGNAGELFF. CDR3 bases: TGTGCCAGCAGCTTGGGGACGTGGGGGAACGCCGGGGAGCTGTTTTTT.

This clonotype was recorded at least ten times. The chain recombines TRBV13 with TRBJ2-7, with 7 bases lining up with TRBD1. The CDR3 runs to 13 residues. CDR1 is PRHDT and CDR2 is FYEKMQ in the germline V gene (reference sequence). With V trimmed by 5 bases and J by 6 bases, 7 bases remained unmatched. CDR3 bases: TGTGCCAGCAGCGGGGGACAGACGGGCGAGCAGTACTTC. Its protein product is CASSGGQTGEQYF. Full variable domain (outside the CDR3, taken from reference TRBV13 and TRBJ2-7): AAGVIQSPRHLIKEKRETATLKCYPIPRHDTVYWYQQGPGQDPQFLISFYEKMQSDKGSIPDRFSAQQFSDYHSELNMSSLELGDSALYFCASSGGQTGEQYFGPGTRLTVT.

The genes are TRBV6-1 and TRBJ1-6; 8 bases align to TRBD1. The CDR3 has 14 amino acids. The germline V gene encodes CDR1 MNHNS and CDR2 SASEGT. The V segment lost 6 bases and the J segment 10 bases; nucleotides outside the gene matches: 8. CDR3 amino acids: CASSWTGRYSPLHF. The DNA of the CDR3 is TGTGCCAGCAGCTGGACAGGGCGATACTCACCCCTCCACTTT.

In its sample, this clonotype was seen many times. The V and J genes are TRBV28 and TRBJ1-2; TRBD1 matches 7 bases. V was pared by 7 bases and J by 8 bases, with 7 bases of the junction left unmatched. CDR3 length equals 12 residues. Germline assignment: CDR1 MDHEN and CDR2 SYDVKM. The CDR3 protein is CASKQGLGGYTF. In nucleotides, the CDR3 is TGTGCCAGCAAACAGGGGTTGGGGGGCTACACCTTC.

The sample holds many counts of this clonotype. V usage is TRBV6-1 and J usage is TRBJ1-5; D is perhaps TRBD1 (5 bases). This CDR3 is built from 15 residues. Trimming removed 6 bases from V and 1 base from J, with 13 bases in between. Germline V gene lookup returns CDR1 MNHNS and CDR2 SASEGT. The CDR3, as DNA: TGTGCCAGCAGCCGCGAGGGGATGAGCAATCAGCCCCAGCATTTT. Its translation is CASSREGMSNQPQHF.

The chain combines TRBV6-1 with TRBJ2-7; 7 nucleotides agree with TRBD1. The trim removed 4 bases at V and 2 bases at J, leaving 20 bases unmatched. The germline gives CDR1 MNHNS, CDR2 SASEGT. The CDR3 has 19 amino acids. This CDR3 is CASSATRQGSDSIPYEQYF. CDR3 sequence (DNA): TGTGCCAGCAGTGCGACGCGACAGGGATCGGACTCCATCCCCTACGAGCAGTACTTC.

This clonotype was seen a handful of times. The chain carries TRBV7-2 and TRBJ2-5, with 7 bases lining up with TRBD2. Unmatched junction bases numbered 8, after V lost 1 base and J lost 6 bases. The CDR3 runs to 15 residues. Germline V lookup: CDR1 SGHTA, CDR2 FQGNSA. The CDR3 bases are TGTGCCAGCAGCTTAGTAGCTGGGGGGGGACAGACCCAGTACTTC. It translates to CASSLVAGGGQTQYF.

This clonotype was counted a few times. The chain combines TRBV6-1 with TRBJ1-1, with TRBD1 identical over 7 bases. This CDR3 contains 14 residues. Germline CDR1 MNHNS, CDR2 SASEGT. The V segment lost 7 bases and the J segment 3 bases; nucleotides outside the gene matches: 8. The CDR3 loop reads CASTTGPFDTEAFF. The CDR3, as DNA: TGTGCCAGCACGACAGGGCCCTTTGACACTGAAGCTTTCTTT.

This clonotype came up many times. The J gene is TRBJ1-6, the V gene TRBV2; 11 bases fit TRBD1. This CDR3 has 15 amino acids. Germline trimming cut 8 bases from V and 10 bases from J; bases unmatched to any gene: 10. From germline, CDR1 is SNHLY and CDR2 FYNNEI. CDR3 DNA: TGTGCCAGCGGACAGGACAGGGGGCGTCCCTCACCCCTCCACTTT. Amino acid sequence: CASGQDRGRPSPLHF.

The J gene is TRBJ2-6, the V gene TRBV4-3; D is unresolved. V was cut by 1 base and J by 2 bases, with 6 bases left in between. The CDR3 contains 15 residues. Germline V CDR1 and CDR2: LGHNA, YSLEER. For the CDR3, the DNA is TGCGCCAGCAGCCAAGCCCCCCCTGGGGCCAACGTCCTGACTTTC. Its translation is CASSQAPPGANVLTF.

CDR3 amino acids: CSAQHGTSSDTQYF. CDR3 in DNA: TGCAGTGCTCAACATGGGACTAGCTCAGATACGCAGTATTTT. This sequence joins TRBV20-1 and TRBJ2-3; 9 bases agree with TRBD2. The V gene's germline CDR1 is DFQATT and CDR2 SNEGSKA (reference sequence). CDR3 length equals 14 residues. Losses at the gene ends were 5 bases for V and 4 bases for J; bases not matched to a gene: 7.

CDR3 region: CASSILAGVHPDTQYF. CDR3 nucleotide sequence: TGTGCCAGCAGTATTCTGGCGGGAGTTCACCCAGATACGCAGTATTTT. The chain employs TRBV6-2 or TRBV6-3 and TRBJ2-3; TRBD2 agrees at 7 bases. Germline values: CDR1 MNHEY, CDR2 SVGEGT. This CDR3 contains 16 residues. With V trimmed by 5 bases and J by 4 bases, 12 bases remained unmatched.

Ten or more counts support this clonotype. The V gene is TRBV20-1, the J gene TRBJ2-1; 8 positions agree with TRBD1. The CDR3 is 15 residues long. Trimming took 6 bases from V and 0 from J; bases not matched to a gene: 7. Germline V gene sequence: CDR1 DFQATT, CDR2 SNEGSKA (reference sequence). This chain's CDR3 is CSAQGQAGSYNEQFF. CDR3 in DNA: TGCAGTGCGCAGGGACAGGCGGGCTCCTACAATGAGCAGTTCTTC.

The CDR3 loop is CASSQADRGETQYF. The CDR3 DNA sequence: TGCGCCAGCAGCCAGGCTGACAGGGGAGAGACCCAGTACTTC. The chain has TRBV4-3 and TRBJ2-5; 8 bases agree with TRBD1. The length of the CDR3 is 14 residues. Germline CDR1 LGHNA, CDR2 YSLEER. V was clipped by 3 bases and J by 4 bases; unmatched bases: 4.

The chain is built from TRBV12-5 and TRBJ2-7, with 10 bases that match TRBD1. The CDR3 is 15 amino acids. V lost 0 bases, J lost 7 bases, and 6 bases stayed unmatched. Germline V gene lookup returns CDR1 LGHNT and CDR2 FRNRAP. The CDR3 protein is CASGLVKDRGNEQYF. CDR3 in DNA: TGTGCTAGTGGTTTGGTAAAGGACAGGGGGAATGAGCAGTACTTC.

The J gene is TRBJ2-5, the V gene TRBV15; D may be TRBD1 or TRBD2 (5 bases each). The V gene's germline CDR1 is LNHNV and CDR2 YYDKDF (reference sequence). Trimming removed 4 bases from V and 5 bases from J, with 17 bases in between. The CDR3 has 15 amino acids. The CDR3 sequence is CATSIGTKVDETQYF. In DNA form, the CDR3 reads TGTGCCACCAGCATAGGGACGAAGGTGGACGAGACCCAGTACTTC. Full variable domain (remainder filled in from reference TRBV15 and TRBJ2-5): DAMVIQNPRYQVTQFGKPVTLSCSQTLNHNVMYWYQQKSSQAPKLLFHYYDKDFNNEADTPDNFQSRRPNTSFCFLDIRSPGLGDTAMYLCATSIGTKVDETQYFGPGTRLLVL.

This clonotype has at least ten counts. V is TRBV28 and J is TRBJ2-7; 12 bases are a match to TRBD1. The germline CDR1 and CDR2 sequences are MDHEN and SYDVKM. The junction had 7 bases not matched to a gene; V was cut back by 11 bases and J by 5 bases. The CDR3 contains 13 residues. CDR3 region: CACLGTGGNEQYF. CDR3 coding DNA: TGTGCCTGCCTCGGGACAGGGGGCAACGAGCAGTACTTC.

This clonotype was detected ten times or more. The chain carries TRBV28 and TRBJ1-6; 9 nucleotides agree with TRBD1. V shed 4 bases, J shed 10 bases, and the junction held 5 bases outside the gene matches. CDR1 and CDR2 (germline): MDHEN, SYDVKM. This CDR3 region has 14 residues. CDR3 in amino acids: CASSSGQGGSPLHF. The CDR3 nucleotides are TGTGCCAGCAGTTCGGGACAGGGTGGGTCACCCCTCCACTTT.

The table lists this clonotype with a few counts. The rearrangement links TRBV13 to TRBJ1-4; D is unclear. Trimming left V 2 bases short and J 8 bases short, with 12 bases between. Germline-derived CDR1 and CDR2 are PRHDT and FYEKMQ (reference sequence). CDR3 length: 14 residues. DNA for the CDR3: TGTGCCAGCAGCTTAAGATTGGGTTTCGAAAAACTGTTTTTT. It yields the protein CASSLRLGFEKLFF.